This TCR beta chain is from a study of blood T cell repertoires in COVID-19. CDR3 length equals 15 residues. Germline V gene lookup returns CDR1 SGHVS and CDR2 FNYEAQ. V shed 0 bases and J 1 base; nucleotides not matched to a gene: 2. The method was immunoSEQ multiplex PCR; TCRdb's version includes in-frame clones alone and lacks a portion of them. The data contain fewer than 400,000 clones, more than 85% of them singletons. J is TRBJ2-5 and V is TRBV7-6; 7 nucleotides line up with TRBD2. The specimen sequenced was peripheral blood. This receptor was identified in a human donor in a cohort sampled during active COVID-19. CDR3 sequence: CASSLAGLVQETQYF. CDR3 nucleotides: TGTGCCAGCAGCTTAGCCGGACTAGTCCAAGAGACCCAGTACTTC.